Listed here are 22 T cell receptor beta chains from one sample, sequenced in a study of blood T cell repertoires in COVID-19. Profiling relied on immunoSEQ multiplex PCR, and the TCRdb table lists in-frame clones only, not all of them. The table lists approximately 64,000 clones, around nine tenths of them singletons. Sequencing input: peripheral blood. Receptors originate from a man between 65 and 85 years old with acute or convalescent COVID-19.

The chain is built from TRBV7-9 and TRBJ2-5; D is undetermined. This CDR3 is built from 11 residues. From germline, CDR1 is SEHNR and CDR2 FQNEAQ (reference sequence). Trimming left V 5 bases short and J 2 bases short, with 3 bases between. CDR3 amino acids: CASSIQETQYF. The CDR3 DNA sequence: TGTGCCAGCAGCATACAAGAGACCCAGTACTTC.

The chain joins TRBV24-1 to TRBJ2-7; 7 nucleotides line up with TRBD1. The germline V gene has CDR1 KGHDR and CDR2 SFDVKD. V was pared by 3 bases and J by 3 bases, with 1 base of the junction left unmatched. The CDR3 has 13 amino acids. The CDR3 nucleotides read TGTGCCACCAGTGATACAGGGGTCTACGAGCAGTACTTC. Amino acid sequence: CATSDTGVYEQYF.

The genes are TRBV11-2 and TRBJ1-1; D is undetermined. Trimming left V 1 base short and J 6 bases short, with 12 bases between. This CDR3 has 14 amino acids. Germline V CDR1 and CDR2: SGHAT, FQNNGV. CDR3 in amino acids: CASSLVRDSSEAFF. CDR3 nucleotide sequence: TGTGCCAGCAGCTTAGTCCGGGATTCGTCTGAAGCTTTCTTT.

The chain has TRBV19 and TRBJ2-7; D perhaps matches TRBD2 (6 bases). Trimming cost V 8 bases and J 2 bases, with 16 bases left between them. Looked up from germline, CDR1 is LNHDA and CDR2 is SQIVND (reference sequence). The CDR3 totals 14 residues. The DNA of the CDR3 is TGTGCCAGTGGCCAGGGAGGCCCACCCTACGAGCAGTACTTC. It is translated as CASGQGGPPYEQYF.

V gene TRBV19 combines with J gene TRBJ1-2; TRBD1 aligns across 11 bases. Germline V gives CDR1 LNHDA, CDR2 SQIVND (reference sequence). V lost 5 bases, J lost 6 bases, and 14 bases stayed unmatched. The CDR3 loop spans 17 amino acids. The DNA of the CDR3 is TGTGCCAGTAGTCCAGGGGACAGGGGGTTTTTATTTCATGGCTACACCTTC. This translates into CASSPGDRGFLFHGYTF.

J is TRBJ1-2 and V is TRBV9; D uncertain. Trimming shortened V by 5 bases and J by 3 bases, and 11 bases separated the two germline ends. The germline V gene encodes CDR1 SGDLS and CDR2 YYNGEE. The CDR3 has 13 amino acids. The DNA for the CDR3 is TGTGCCAGCAGTGCCGAGGGCTACTATGGCTACACCTTC. This gives the protein CASSAEGYYGYTF.

The gene calls are TRBV7-6 and TRBJ2-1; 11 bases match TRBD2. V was clipped by 5 bases and J by 13 bases; unmatched bases: 10. The CDR3 has 14 residues. Looked up from germline, CDR1 is SGHVS and CDR2 is FNYEAQ. CDR3 sequence: CASSEPLAGDLQFF. The CDR3 DNA reads as TGTGCCAGCAGCGAACCACTAGCGGGGGACCTTCAGTTCTTC.

This sequence joins TRBV19 and TRBJ2-5, with 14 bases fitting TRBD2. V trimming: 6 bases; J trimming: 2 bases; junction bases outside the gene matches: 5. Per the germline V gene, CDR1 is LNHDA and CDR2 is SQIVND (reference sequence). The CDR3 spans 16 residues. The CDR3 coding sequence is TGTGCCAGTAGACCAGGGACTAGCGGGGGTCAAGAGACCCAGTACTTC. The encoded protein is CASRPGTSGGQETQYF.

V gene TRBV28 combines with J gene TRBJ2-7, with 9 bases aligning to TRBD2. Per the germline V gene, CDR1 is MDHEN and CDR2 is SYDVKM. This CDR3 contains 14 residues. Trimming removed 2 bases from V and 6 bases from J; junction bases left unmatched: 5. The CDR3 nucleotides read TGTGCCAGCAGTTTACCAATGACTAGCGGCGAGCAGTACTTC. Protein: CASSLPMTSGEQYF.

The chain uses TRBV7-2 and TRBJ2-3; 8 nucleotides match TRBD2. Germline loops: CDR1 SGHTA, CDR2 FQGNSA. Unmatched junction bases numbered 7, after V lost 3 bases and J lost 5 bases. This CDR3 is built from 15 residues. In DNA, the CDR3 is TGTGCCAGCAGCTTTCAAGCGGGGGCCATAGATACGCAGTATTTT. Protein: CASSFQAGAIDTQYF.

The chain is built from TRBV28 and TRBJ1-2, with D possibly TRBD1 on 5 matching bases. This CDR3 is built from 14 residues. The V end lost 5 bases, the J end lost 4 bases, and 14 bases lay between the germline ends. The V gene's germline CDR1 is MDHEN and CDR2 SYDVKM. The DNA for the CDR3 is TGTGCCAGCAGTACAACCAGGGAACCCTATGGCTACACCTTC. It encodes CASSTTREPYGYTF.

The chain joins TRBV15 to TRBJ2-1; D remains ambiguous. In germline, CDR1 is LNHNV, CDR2 YYDKDF (reference sequence). The length of the CDR3 is 15 residues. Trimming left V 4 bases short and J 2 bases short, with 12 bases between. The CDR3 DNA sequence: TGTGCCACCAGCATCAGAATTTCCGCCTACAATGAGCAGTTCTTC. It specifies CATSIRISAYNEQFF.

CDR3 residues: CASIAPGDREQFF. Written as DNA, the CDR3 is TGTGCCAGCATCGCCCCAGGGGACCGTGAGCAGTTCTTC. The rearrangement uses TRBV2 and TRBJ2-1, with a weak D call TRBD1 (6 bases). The germline V and J ends were trimmed by 7 bases and 9 bases, with 16 bases remaining between them. The CDR3 contains 13 residues. Germline CDR1 SNHLY, CDR2 FYNNEI.

Judged by abundance, this clone is medium-sized. The chain couples TRBV5-5 to TRBJ2-7; TRBD1 matches 9 bases. Germline V gives CDR1 SGHKS, CDR2 YYEKEE (reference sequence). Trimming at V came to 0 bases and at J to 3 bases, leaving 7 bases not matched to a gene. This CDR3 has 16 residues. CDR3 in amino acids: CASSLALGTGYYEQYF. CDR3 nucleotide sequence: TGTGCCAGCAGCTTGGCCTTGGGGACAGGGTACTACGAGCAGTACTTC.

The rearrangement uses TRBV10-3 and TRBJ1-1; TRBD1 matches at 7 bases. V lost 4 bases, J lost 11 bases, and 10 bases stayed unmatched. The CDR3 spans 13 residues. Germline V gives CDR1 ENHRY, CDR2 SYGVKD. CDR3 in amino acids: CAISGQGHLEAFF. CDR3 in DNA: TGTGCCATCAGTGGACAGGGCCACCTTGAGGCTTTCTTT.

The chain carries TRBV19 and TRBJ1-5; TRBD1 agrees at 8 bases. The CDR3 length is 16 residues. Germline-derived CDR1 and CDR2 are LNHDA and SQIVND (reference sequence). V shed 8 bases and J 3 bases; nucleotides not matched to a gene: 12. The CDR3 region has the DNA TGTGCCAGTGGAAGTAGGGGACAGGTAAACAATCAGCCCCAGCATTTT. This encodes CASGSRGQVNNQPQHF.

This clone was counted a few times. In DNA form, the CDR3 reads TGTGCCAGCAGCCTGCGGCTCCGCGGAGACGAGCAGTACTTC. It specifies CASSLRLRGDEQYF. The chain joins TRBV14 to TRBJ2-7; no clear D. Germline CDR1 SGHDN, CDR2 FVKESK. This CDR3 has 14 residues. V lost 4 bases to trimming and J lost 5 bases, with 15 bases between them.

This chain uses TRBV29-1 with TRBJ2-2, with D perhaps TRBD2 (5 bases). Germline CDR1 reads SQVTM; CDR2 reads ANQGSEA. The ends were cut back, 5 bases at V and 1 base at J, with 17 bases in the middle. The CDR3 covers 16 residues. CDR3 sequence (DNA): TGCAGCGTTAAGATACCGGGAACCGGGAACACCGGGGAGCTGTTTTTT. It codes for CSVKIPGTGNTGELFF.

The chain recombines TRBV5-1 with TRBJ2-1; the D gene is possibly TRBD1 (5 bases). Trimming cost V 6 bases and J 4 bases, with 14 bases left between them. Per the germline V gene, CDR1 is SGHRS and CDR2 is YFSETQ. CDR3 length: 14 residues. CDR3 sequence: CASMDTGLYNEQFF. The CDR3 DNA sequence: TGCGCCAGCATGGATACAGGTCTTTACAATGAGCAGTTCTTC.

J is TRBJ2-7 and V is TRBV5-1; 9 bases are a match to TRBD1. The germline CDR1 and CDR2 sequences are SGHRS and YFSETQ. This CDR3 is 16 amino acids long. The V gene end was trimmed by 2 bases and the J gene end by 3 bases; junction bases not matched to a gene: 9. In DNA form, the CDR3 reads TGCGCCAGCAGCTTTGGGGGGGACAGGGCGGACTACGAGCAGTACTTC. Translated, it gives CASSFGGDRADYEQYF. Filled out from reference TRBV5-1 and TRBJ2-7, the complete variable domain reads KAGVTQTPRYLIKTRGQQVTLSCSPISGHRSVSWYQQTPGQGLQFLFEYFSETQRNKGNFPGRFSGRQFSNSRSEMNVSTLELGDSALYLCASSFGGDRADYEQYFGPGTRLTVT.

This clone was picked up many times. This rearrangement joins TRBV6-2 or TRBV6-3 to TRBJ2-7, with 9 nucleotides matching TRBD2. Germline loops: CDR1 MNHEY, CDR2 SVGEGT. The length of the CDR3 is 18 residues. The trim removed 5 bases at V and 2 bases at J, leaving 16 bases unmatched. CDR3 coding DNA: TGTGCCAGCAGTCTCGGCGCCGTGATCTTAGCGGGGGCCTACGAGCAGTACTTC. Translated, it gives CASSLGAVILAGAYEQYF.

The rearrangement links TRBV6-4 to TRBJ2-1, with unresolved D. CDR3 length equals 12 residues. Germline CDR1 and CDR2: MRHNA and SNTAGT. Trimming pared 2 bases from V and 5 bases from J, leaving 4 bases between. The CDR3 is CASSDVDNEQFF. CDR3 in DNA: TGTGCCAGCAGTGACGTAGACAATGAGCAGTTCTTC.